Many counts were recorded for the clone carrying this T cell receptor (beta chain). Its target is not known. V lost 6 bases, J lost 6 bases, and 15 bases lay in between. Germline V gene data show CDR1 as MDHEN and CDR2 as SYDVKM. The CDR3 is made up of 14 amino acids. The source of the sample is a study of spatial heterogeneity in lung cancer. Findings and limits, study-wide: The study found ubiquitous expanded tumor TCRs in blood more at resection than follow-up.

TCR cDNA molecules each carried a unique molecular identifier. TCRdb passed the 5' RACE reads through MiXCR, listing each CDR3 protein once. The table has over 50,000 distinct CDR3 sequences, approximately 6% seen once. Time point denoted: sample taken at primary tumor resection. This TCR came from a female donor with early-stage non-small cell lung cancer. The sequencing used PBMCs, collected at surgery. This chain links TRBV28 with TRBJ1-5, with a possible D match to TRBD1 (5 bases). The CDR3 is CASRNGIGGQPQHF. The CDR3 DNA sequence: TGTGCCAGCAGGAACGGGATTGGGGGTCAGCCCCAGCATTTT.